This T cell receptor beta chain was captured by sequencing in a study of T-cell reconstitution after alpha-beta-depleted transplantation in children. V lost 2 bases and J lost 4, with 8 bases in between. This CDR3 has 12 amino acids. CDR1 and CDR2 (germline): SQVTM, ANQGSEA. Unique molecular identifiers were used to barcode this TCRbeta library. TCRdb fed the PCR reads into MiXCR, producing one record per CDR3 protein. The sample yields roughly 190,000 distinct CDR3 sequences, just over 14% seen once. This clonotype was detected ten times or more. This chain uses TRBV29-1 with TRBJ1-2; D gene ambiguous. The input for sequencing was PBMCs from the stem cell graft donor, taken from the stem cell graft. The TCR was taken from a human donor who donated a stem cell graft to a child with acute lymphoblastic leukemia. The CDR3 DNA reads TGCAGCGTTGAATCGGGGTTCTATGGCTACACCTTC. Residues: CSVESGFYGYTF.